Listed below are T cell receptor beta chains from one sample, sequenced in a study of PD-L1 blockade in urothelial cancer. TCRdb's table, derived via immunoSEQ multiplex PCR, lists solely in-frame clones and lacks some. Among about 50,000 clones listed, about 83% were seen once. Sequences were derived from PBMCs, sampled around atezolizumab (anti-PD-L1) treatment. The receptors were gathered from a woman aged 55-69 years with urothelial cancer. The CDR3 runs from the conserved cysteine through the conserved F or W. D genes are given only for firm matches. Clone size is given for some rows only: seen once, a few or many times, or a class if the clone is expanded.

TRBJ2-3	TRBD1	TRBV6-5	16	NA	CASSYSIGTAKDTQYF	TGTGCCAGCAGTTACTCGATAGGGACAGCAAAGGATACGCAGTATTTT
TRBJ2-7	TRBD1	TRBV6-5	15	NA	CASSAVPGQGAKRYF	TGTGCCAGCAGTGCAGTCCCGGGACAGGGGGCGAAAAGGTACTTC
TRBJ2-1	NA	TRBV7-9	11	NA	CASSLGQEQFF	TGTGCCAGCAGCCTCGGACAGGAGCAGTTCTTC
TRBJ2-2	NA	TRBV4-1	15	NA	CASSRPLGNTGELFF	TGCGCCAGCAGCCGGCCTCTAGGAAACACCGGGGAGCTGTTTTTT
TRBJ1-3	TRBD1	TRBV27	20	NA	CASSLKPGQGSLPSGNTIYF	TGTGCCAGCAGTTTAAAGCCTGGACAGGGGTCCTTGCCCTCTGGAAACACCATATATTTT
TRBJ2-3	NA	TRBV2	16	NA	CASSEEAGGVTDTQYF	TGTGCCAGCAGTGAAGAAGCGGGCGGGGTCACAGATACGCAGTATTTT
TRBJ2-1	TRBD2	TRBV7-9	18	few	CASSSLVGGTSGYNEQFF	TGTGCCAGCAGCTCCTTAGTGGGGGGGACTAGCGGCTACAATGAGCAGTTCTTC
TRBJ1-1	NA	TRBV10-3	13	NA	CAISMGPNTEAFF	TGTGCCATATCAATGGGCCCGAACACTGAAGCTTTCTTT
TRBJ1-5	TRBD1	TRBV4-3	15	NA	CASSSRTGSNQPQHF	TGCGCCAGCAGCTCCCGGACAGGTTCTAATCAGCCCCAGCATTTT
TRBJ2-7	NA	TRBV5-1	13	NA	CASSQLGAYEQYF	TGCGCCAGCAGCCAGCTAGGGGCCTACGAGCAGTACTTC
TRBJ2-7	NA	TRBV23-1	17	NA	CASSHQFRRGTSYEQYF	TGCGCCAGCAGTCACCAGTTCCGGAGAGGTACTTCCTACGAGCAGTACTTC
TRBJ2-7	TRBD1	TRBV14	15	NA	CASSALTGNPYEQYF	TGTGCCAGCAGCGCTCTGACAGGGAACCCCTACGAGCAGTACTTC
TRBJ2-1	NA	TRBV19	15	NA	CASSIVGSPHNEQFF	TGTGCCAGTAGTATTGTGGGGAGTCCCCACAATGAGCAGTTCTTC
TRBJ2-5	TRBD2	TRBV19	16	NA	CASSRLAGGLQETQYF	TGTGCCAGTAGCAGACTAGCGGGGGGGTTACAAGAGACCCAGTACTTC
TRBJ2-7	NA	TRBV6-5	14	NA	CASSYSSGAYEQYF	TGTGCCAGCAGTTACTCTTCAGGGGCCTACGAGCAGTACTTC
TRBJ2-5	TRBD1	TRBV6-5	14	NA	CATKADRARETQYF	TGTGCCACCAAAGCCGACAGGGCCCGGGAGACCCAGTACTTC
TRBJ1-2	NA	TRBV2	12	once	CASSDGGRGYTF	TGTGCCAGCAGTGACGGGGGACGCGGCTACACCTTC
TRBJ2-3	TRBD2	TRBV5-4	15	NA	CASGVAGVITDTQYF	TGTGCCAGCGGGGTAGCGGGGGTCATAACAGATACGCAGTATTTT
TRBJ2-7	TRBD2	TRBV11-2	17	NA	CASSFTAPSGRSYEQYF	TGTGCCAGCAGCTTCACAGCGCCTAGCGGGAGGTCCTACGAGCAGTACTTC
TRBJ1-2	TRBD1	TRBV9	16	NA	CASSVSGTGGGEGYTF	TGTGCCAGCAGCGTTTCCGGGACAGGGGGCGGAGAGGGCTACACCTTC
TRBJ2-1	NA	TRBV5-4	16	NA	CASSTGQTSSYNEQFF	TGTGCCAGCAGCACTGGACAGACAAGCTCCTACAATGAGCAGTTCTTC
TRBJ2-5	TRBD2	TRBV7-9	13	NA	CASSQGLQETQYF	TGTGCCAGCAGCCAGGGACTACAAGAGACCCAGTACTTC
TRBJ1-1	NA	TRBV9	15	NA	CASSVLPGMNTEAFF	TGTGCCAGCAGCGTTCTTCCAGGTATGAACACTGAAGCTTTCTTT
TRBJ1-2	NA	TRBV6-5	15	NA	CASSYTGAGSDGYTF	TGTGCCAGCAGTTACACAGGTGCTGGTTCGGATGGCTACACCTTC
TRBJ2-7	NA	TRBV5-1	14	once	CASSLRLVGDEQYF	TGCGCCAGCAGCCTGAGACTAGTTGGAGACGAGCAGTACTTC
TRBJ2-2	TRBD2	TRBV2	17	NA	CASRRGAGDRNTGELFF	TGTGCCAGCAGAAGGGGAGCGGGAGACAGGAACACCGGGGAGCTGTTTTTT
TRBJ2-2	NA	TRBV1	17	NA	CTSSQELAGRNTGELFF	TGCACCAGCAGCCAAGAACTAGCGGGAAGGAACACCGGGGAGCTGTTTTTT
TRBJ1-1	NA	TRBV27	16	few	CASSPKSQGYITEAFF	TGTGCCAGCAGTCCCAAAAGCCAGGGATACATCACTGAAGCTTTCTTT
TRBJ1-1	NA	TRBV28	12	NA	CASSPPGGGAFF	TGTGCCAGCAGTCCCCCCGGGGGAGGAGCTTTCTTT
TRBJ2-1	TRBD2	TRBV5-6	15	NA	CASSFGTSGVNEQFF	TGTGCCAGCAGCTTCGGGACTAGCGGGGTCAATGAGCAGTTCTTC
TRBJ2-1	TRBD2	TRBV7-9	16	NA	CASSRFLAGGEGEQFF	TGTGCCAGCAGCCGATTCCTAGCGGGAGGTGAGGGTGAGCAGTTCTTC
TRBJ2-7	TRBD1	TRBV5-4	16	NA	CASSTQTGGFRDEQYF	TGTGCCAGCAGCACCCAGACAGGGGGCTTTAGAGACGAGCAGTACTTC
TRBJ1-6	NA	TRBV7-9	16	NA	CASSLDLHGNDSPLHF	TGTGCCAGCAGCTTAGATCTCCACGGGAATGATTCACCCCTCCACTTT
TRBJ1-2	TRBD1	TRBV28	15	NA	CAIKEAGTGANGYTF	TGTGCCATTAAAGAGGCCGGGACAGGGGCTAATGGCTACACCTTC
TRBJ2-1	TRBD1	TRBV4-1	17	NA	CASSQDWPAGGANEQFF	TGCGCCAGCAGCCAAGATTGGCCGGCAGGGGGCGCAAATGAGCAGTTCTTC
TRBJ2-2	NA	TRBV7-2	11	NA	CATTNTGELFF	TGTGCCACTACGAACACCGGGGAGCTGTTTTTT
TRBJ2-3	NA	TRBV5-4	13	NA	CAPGYYTTDTQYF	TGTGCCCCCGGCTACTACACCACAGATACGCAGTATTTT
TRBJ2-2	TRBD2	TRBV10-3	15	NA	CAISLNGGAPGELFF	TGTGCCATCAGCCTCAACGGGGGGGCCCCCGGGGAGCTGTTTTTT
TRBJ2-1	TRBD2	TRBV5-1	15	NA	CASSLVLADNNEQFF	TGCGCCAGCAGCTTGGTCCTAGCGGACAACAATGAGCAGTTCTTC
TRBJ2-3	TRBD2	TRBV29-1	16	NA	CSVAGGTRGGTDTQYF	TGCAGCGTTGCGGGGGGGACCCGAGGGGGCACAGATACGCAGTATTTT
TRBJ1-5	NA	TRBV27	15	NA	CASSAGNRVYRPQHF	TGTGCCAGCAGTGCCGGAAACAGGGTTTATCGACCCCAGCATTTT
TRBJ2-1	NA	TRBV27	13	NA	CASSSGGYNEQFF	TGTGCCAGCAGTTCCGGAGGGTACAATGAGCAGTTCTTC
TRBJ2-3	NA	TRBV6-1	14	NA	CASSENGIGDTQYF	TGTGCCAGCAGTGAAAACGGGATCGGAGATACGCAGTATTTT
TRBJ1-5	NA	TRBV5-1	14	NA	CASSFLGFGQPQHF	TGCGCCAGCAGCTTCCTGGGTTTCGGGCAGCCCCAGCATTTT
TRBJ2-7	TRBD1	TRBV15	14	NA	CATSLRQGYGEQYF	TGTGCCACCAGCCTAAGACAGGGTTATGGTGAGCAGTACTTC
TRBJ2-1	TRBD2	TRBV6-1	15	NA	CASSEIAGDSREQFF	TGTGCCAGCAGTGAAATAGCGGGGGACTCGCGCGAGCAGTTCTTC
TRBJ1-3	TRBD1	TRBV7-2	16	NA	CASSRSGGSPGNTIYF	TGTGCCAGCAGCCGGTCAGGGGGATCCCCTGGAAACACCATATATTTT
TRBJ2-2	NA	TRBV9	16	NA	CASSAIGGLYTGELFF	TGTGCCAGCAGCGCCATCGGGGGGCTCTACACCGGGGAGCTGTTTTTT
TRBJ2-6	NA	TRBV11-2	16	NA	CASSPPLGSGANVLTF	TGTGCCAGCAGCCCCCCCTTAGGGAGTGGGGCCAACGTCCTGACTTTC